One sample yielded the 26 T cell receptor beta chains listed below, sequenced in a study of control samples from healthy donors and cancer patients. Sequenced by immunoSEQ multiplex PCR; TCRdb stores in-frame clones only, minus some. The sample has tens of thousands of clones, around 90% seen once. Sequencing used blood. The origin of the receptors is a woman aged 70 to 79 in good health.

This clone appeared once. The V gene is TRBV20-1, the J gene TRBJ2-5; no firm D call. The CDR3 is 12 amino acids. Germline CDR1 DFQATT, CDR2 SNEGSKA (reference sequence). V was shortened by 3 bases and J by 1 base, with 6 bases between the two germline ends. CDR3 region: CSASTTQETQYF. CDR3 in DNA: TGCAGTGCTAGTACCACCCAAGAGACCCAGTACTTC.

This chain joins TRBV7-6 and TRBJ1-6; 8 nucleotides align to TRBD1. The V gene end was trimmed by 5 bases and the J gene end by 7 bases; junction bases not matched to a gene: 4. This CDR3 is 14 amino acids long. Germline CDR1 reads SGHVS; CDR2 reads FNYEAQ. CDR3 bases: TGTGCCAGCAGCCATGGACAGGGAAATTCACCCCTCCACTTT. Protein product: CASSHGQGNSPLHF.

The chain uses TRBV20-1 and TRBJ2-3; D is unclear. Trimming removed 6 bases from V and 2 bases from J, with 6 bases in between. The V gene's germline CDR1 is DFQATT and CDR2 SNEGSKA (reference sequence). The CDR3 loop spans 11 amino acids. DNA of the CDR3: TGCAGTGCCAGCAACACAGATACGCAGTATTTT. Amino acids: CSASNTDTQYF.

The V call is TRBV6-5, the J call TRBJ1-1; tentative D call: TRBD1 (6 bases). Germline-derived CDR1 and CDR2 are MNHEY and SVGAGI. The V end lost 5 bases, the J end lost 2 bases, and 12 bases lay between the germline ends. The CDR3 contains 14 residues. The CDR3 sequence: CASSPDRINTEAFF. CDR3 in DNA: TGTGCCAGCAGTCCAGACAGGATAAACACTGAAGCTTTCTTT.

Only one count was recorded for this clone. J is TRBJ1-1 and V is TRBV19; no firm D call. Trimming shortened V by 3 bases and J by 1 base, and 6 bases separated the two germline ends. This CDR3 region has 13 residues. Germline CDR1 reads LNHDA; CDR2 reads SQIVND (reference sequence). CDR3 loop: CASSMGQNTEAFF. The CDR3 DNA reads as TGTGCCAGTAGTATGGGTCAGAACACTGAAGCTTTCTTT.

The V and J genes are TRBV24-1 and TRBJ1-5; TRBD1 might be the D (5 bases). Trimming shortened V by 7 bases and J by 1 base, and 10 bases separated the two germline ends. Germline V gives CDR1 KGHDR, CDR2 SFDVKD. The length of the CDR3 is 14 residues. The CDR3, as DNA: TGTGCCACCAGGGGGGTGGGCAGCAATCAGCCCCAGCATTTT. Its translation is CATRGVGSNQPQHF.

The J gene is TRBJ1-1, the V gene TRBV14; D ambiguous. The CDR3 loop spans 12 amino acids. Germline CDR1 SGHDN, CDR2 FVKESK. V was clipped by 0 bases and J by 6 bases, with 5 bases between them. CDR3 sequence: CASSQDRAEAFF. The CDR3 bases are TGTGCCAGCAGCCAAGATCGGGCTGAAGCTTTCTTT. Supplemented by reference TRBV14 and TRBJ1-1, the full variable domain reads EAGVTQFPSHSVIEKGQTVTLRCDPISGHDNLYWYRRVMGKEIKFLLHFVKESKQDESGMPNNRFLAERTGGTYSTLKVQPAELEDSGVYFCASSQDRAEAFFGQGTRLTVV.

J is TRBJ2-2 and V is TRBV5-1, with a tentative D call TRBD1 (5 bases). V shed 1 base and J shed 6 bases, with 13 bases lying between them. The CDR3 consists of 15 residues. Per the germline V gene, CDR1 is SGHRS and CDR2 is YFSETQ. Written as DNA, the CDR3 is TGCGCCAGCAGCTTGAGTCAGGGTATGGCCGGGGAGCTGTTTTTT. It codes for CASSLSQGMAGELFF.

The V gene is TRBV9, the J gene TRBJ1-1; a weak D match, TRBD1 (6 bases). Trimming left V 3 bases short and J 1 base short, with 10 bases between. CDR1 is SGDLS, CDR2 YYNGEE, per germline. The CDR3 totals 14 residues. CDR3 bases: TGTGCCAGCAGCGCTCAGACAGGGAACACTGAAGCTTTCTTT. Translation gives CASSAQTGNTEAFF. Full variable domain (outside the CDR3, taken from reference TRBV9 and TRBJ1-1): DSGVTQTPKHLITATGQRVTLRCSPRSGDLSVYWYQQSLDQGLQFLIQYYNGEERAKGNILERFSAQQFPDLHSELNLSSLELGDSALYFCASSAQTGNTEAFFGQGTRLTVV.

J is TRBJ2-2 and V is TRBV6-6, with D perhaps TRBD1 or TRBD2 (5 bases each). Germline CDR1 is MNHNY and CDR2 is SVGAGI (reference sequence). This CDR3 has 17 amino acids. Trimming shortened V by 8 bases and J by 6 bases, and 25 bases separated the two germline ends. CDR3 protein: CASRPGTGLQGAGELFF. The CDR3 coding sequence is TGTGCCAGCCGTCCGGGGACGGGCCTCCAAGGGGCCGGGGAGCTGTTTTTT.

The CDR3 is CASSVAEGYNQPQHF. The CDR3 DNA follows: TGTGCCAGCAGCGTAGCTGAGGGTTACAATCAGCCCCAGCATTTT. The chain recombines TRBV9 with TRBJ1-5; D not certain. The germline CDR1 and CDR2 sequences are SGDLS and YYNGEE. The CDR3 has 15 residues. Deletions cut 0 bases from V and 3 bases from J, with 10 bases between.

The chain links TRBV5-4 to TRBJ1-6; the match to TRBD1 covers 7 bases. The V segment lost 4 bases and the J segment 2 bases; nucleotides outside the gene matches: 3. The length of the CDR3 is 15 residues. Germline-derived CDR1 and CDR2 are SGHNT and YYREEE (reference sequence). CDR3 in DNA: TGTGCCAGCAGCCCACAGGGGACCTATAATTCACCCCTCCACTTT. Translation: CASSPQGTYNSPLHF.

This chain joins TRBV4-1 and TRBJ2-3, with 8 bases lining up with TRBD2. With 1 base clipped from V and 2 bases from J, the junction kept 11 bases outside the gene matches. Germline lookup yields CDR1 MGHRA and CDR2 YSYEKL. This CDR3 has 18 residues. CDR3 in DNA: TGCGCCAGCAGCCAAGTAATGGTAGCGGGACGCCTCACAGATACGCAGTATTTT. Protein product: CASSQVMVAGRLTDTQYF.

The chain joins TRBV5-1 to TRBJ1-2; 7 bases align to TRBD1. V gave up 4 bases and J gave up 6 bases; unmatched junction bases: 3. The V gene's germline CDR1 is SGHRS and CDR2 YFSETQ. The CDR3 contains 12 residues. The CDR3 reads CASSPGTDGYTF. The CDR3 region has the DNA TGCGCCAGCAGCCCGGGGACAGATGGCTACACCTTC.

The chain uses TRBV7-9 and TRBJ2-3; no firm D call. Trimming cost V 1 base and J 0 bases, with 11 bases left between them. The CDR3 has 16 residues. Germline V lookup: CDR1 SEHNR, CDR2 FQNEAQ (reference sequence). The CDR3: CASSLGGPHSTDTQYF. The DNA of the CDR3 is TGTGCCAGCAGCTTAGGAGGTCCCCATAGCACAGATACGCAGTATTTT.

This clone was recorded only once. This chain joins TRBV20-1 and TRBJ2-5; unclear D gene. From germline, CDR1 is DFQATT and CDR2 SNEGSKA (reference sequence). The V end lost 8 bases, the J end lost 5 bases, and 12 bases lay between the germline ends. The CDR3 is 11 residues long. This CDR3 is CSLLAAETQYF. The CDR3 coding sequence is TGCAGTCTCCTCGCTGCTGAGACCCAGTACTTC.

V gene TRBV4-3 combines with J gene TRBJ2-5; 7 bases align to TRBD2. Trimming at V came to 3 bases and at J to 6 bases, leaving 10 bases not matched to a gene. Per germline, CDR1 LGHNA and CDR2 YSLEER. The CDR3 length is 15 residues. The CDR3 DNA reads TGCGCCAGCAGCCAGGGGACTACCGGAGGGAAGACCCAGTACTTC. The encoded protein is CASSQGTTGGKTQYF.

This clone was observed a single time. J is TRBJ1-1 and V is TRBV30; D remains ambiguous. CDR3 length: 13 amino acids. V lost 0 bases, J lost 11 bases, and 16 bases lay in between. Germline loops: CDR1 GTSNPN, CDR2 SVGIG (reference sequence). Here the CDR3 DNA reads TGTGCCTGGAGTGTAGGGCGTTCATCGGCCGCTTTCTTT. Protein product: CAWSVGRSSAAFF.

The chain recombines TRBV27 with TRBJ1-5; no firm D call. Deletions cut 6 bases from V and 0 bases from J, with 12 bases between. This CDR3 contains 15 residues. Germline CDR1 reads MNHEY; CDR2 reads SMNVEV (reference sequence). The CDR3 protein is CASRIRPYSNQPQHF. CDR3 DNA: TGTGCCAGCAGGATTCGGCCCTATAGCAATCAGCCCCAGCATTTT.

The chain joins TRBV4-1 to TRBJ1-2, with 8 bases matching TRBD1. Germline V lookup: CDR1 MGHRA, CDR2 YSYEKL. J was trimmed by 4 bases and V by 0 bases; bases with no gene match: 10. This CDR3 has 17 amino acids. CDR3 DNA sequence: TGCGCCAGCAGCCAAGATCCCACAGGGGGACAAACCTATGGCTACACCTTC. It yields the protein CASSQDPTGGQTYGYTF.

This chain joins TRBV6-6 and TRBJ1-3; a possible D gene is TRBD1 (5 bases). The V and J ends lost 6 bases and 1 base respectively, with 16 bases between them. The CDR3 consists of 16 residues. CDR1 and CDR2 (germline): MNHNY, SVGAGI (reference sequence). DNA for the CDR3: TGTGCCAGCAGCCCGCAGGGCCCAAATTCTGGAAACACCATATATTTT. This sequence encodes CASSPQGPNSGNTIYF.

The chain is built from TRBV19 and TRBJ1-4; perhaps TRBD1 as D (6 bases). This CDR3 region has 17 residues. Trimming pared 3 bases from V and 4 bases from J, leaving 18 bases between. CDR1 LNHDA and CDR2 SQIVND come from the germline V gene (reference sequence). CDR3 residues: CASSIKGDGLRNEKLFF. In DNA form, the CDR3 reads TGTGCCAGTAGTATCAAGGGGGACGGTCTCCGTAATGAAAAACTGTTTTTT.

The chain has TRBV19 and TRBJ2-7, with 11 bases identical to TRBD2. V was pared by 3 bases and J by 3 bases, with 4 bases of the junction left unmatched. Germline V gene sequence: CDR1 LNHDA, CDR2 SQIVND (reference sequence). CDR3 length: 15 residues. The CDR3 DNA is TGTGCCAGTAGTATTGGCGGGACTAGCGGCTACGAGCAGTACTTC. Its protein product is CASSIGGTSGYEQYF.

This clone was counted between two and nine times. The genes are TRBV6-5 and TRBJ1-6, with D possibly matching TRBD1 (5 bases). From germline, CDR1 is MNHEY and CDR2 SVGAGI. V was shortened by 6 bases and J by 9 bases, with 12 bases between the two germline ends. The CDR3 extends over 13 amino acids. The DNA for the CDR3 is TGTGCCAGCAGGGTCAGGGATAGTTCACCCCTCCACTTT. Translated, it gives CASRVRDSSPLHF.

The chain couples TRBV15 to TRBJ2-7; D unclear. V was clipped by 5 bases and J by 2 bases, with 16 bases between them. Germline CDR1 reads LNHNV; CDR2 reads YYDKDF (reference sequence). This CDR3 contains 15 residues. The CDR3 DNA reads TGTGCCACCAGCGCGAGAGTATCCCCCACCTACGAGCAGTACTTC. Its protein product is CATSARVSPTYEQYF.

The gene calls are TRBV30 and TRBJ1-6; perhaps TRBD1 as D (5 bases). The CDR3 spans 12 residues. V gave up 2 bases and J gave up 9 bases, with 8 bases separating them. Germline values: CDR1 GTSNPN, CDR2 SVGIG (reference sequence). The CDR3 coding sequence is TGTGCCTGGAGTAATGGGGGTTCACCCCTCCACTTT. Translating it yields CAWSNGGSPLHF.